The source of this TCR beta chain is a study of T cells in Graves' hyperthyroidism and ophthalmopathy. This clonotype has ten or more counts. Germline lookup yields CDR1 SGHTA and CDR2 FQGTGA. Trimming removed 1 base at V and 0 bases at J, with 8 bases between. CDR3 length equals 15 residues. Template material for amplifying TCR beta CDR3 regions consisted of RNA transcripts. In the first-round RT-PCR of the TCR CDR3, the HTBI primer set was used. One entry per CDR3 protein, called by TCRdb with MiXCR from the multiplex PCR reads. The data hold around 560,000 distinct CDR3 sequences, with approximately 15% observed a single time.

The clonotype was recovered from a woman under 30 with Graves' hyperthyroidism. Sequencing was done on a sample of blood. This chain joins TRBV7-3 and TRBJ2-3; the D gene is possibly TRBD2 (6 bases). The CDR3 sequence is CASSLIAASTDTQYF. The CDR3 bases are TGTGCCAGCAGCTTAATAGCGGCTAGCACAGATACGCAGTATTTT.